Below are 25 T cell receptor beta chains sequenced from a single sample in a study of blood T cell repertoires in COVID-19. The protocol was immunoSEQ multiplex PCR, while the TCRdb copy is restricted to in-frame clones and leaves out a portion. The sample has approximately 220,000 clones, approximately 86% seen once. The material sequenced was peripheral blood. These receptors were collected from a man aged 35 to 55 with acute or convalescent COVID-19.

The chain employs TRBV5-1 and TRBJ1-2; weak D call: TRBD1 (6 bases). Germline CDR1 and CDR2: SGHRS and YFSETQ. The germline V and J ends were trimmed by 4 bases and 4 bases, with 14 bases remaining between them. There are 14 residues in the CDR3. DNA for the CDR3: TGCGCCAGCAGCCTGGGACATCCTACCTATGGCTACACCTTC. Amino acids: CASSLGHPTYGYTF.

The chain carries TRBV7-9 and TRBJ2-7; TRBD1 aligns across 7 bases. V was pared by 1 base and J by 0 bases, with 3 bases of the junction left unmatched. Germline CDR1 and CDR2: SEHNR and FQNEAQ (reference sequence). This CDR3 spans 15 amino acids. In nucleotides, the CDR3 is TGTGCCAGCAGCTTAGGACAGGGCCTCTCCTACGAGCAGTACTTC. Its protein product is CASSLGQGLSYEQYF.

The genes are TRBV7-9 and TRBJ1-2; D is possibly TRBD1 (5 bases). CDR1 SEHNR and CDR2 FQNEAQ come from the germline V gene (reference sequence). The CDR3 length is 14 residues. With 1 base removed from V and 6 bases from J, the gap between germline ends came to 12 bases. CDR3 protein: CASSLVGGFNGYTF. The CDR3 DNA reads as TGTGCCAGCAGCTTAGTGGGGGGTTTTAATGGCTACACCTTC.

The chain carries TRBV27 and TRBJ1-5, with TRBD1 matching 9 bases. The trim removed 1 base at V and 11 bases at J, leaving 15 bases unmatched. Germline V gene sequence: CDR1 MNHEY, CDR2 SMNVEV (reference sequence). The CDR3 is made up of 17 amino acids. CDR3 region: CASSLYGTGSLFVAQHF. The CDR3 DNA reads TGTGCCAGCAGTTTATATGGGACAGGGAGCCTCTTTGTGGCCCAGCATTTT.

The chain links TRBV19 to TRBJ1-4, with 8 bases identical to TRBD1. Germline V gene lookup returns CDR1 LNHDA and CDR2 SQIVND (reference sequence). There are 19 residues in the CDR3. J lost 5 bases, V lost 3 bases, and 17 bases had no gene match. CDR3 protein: CASSMPYGDRRSQNEKLFF. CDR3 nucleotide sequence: TGTGCCAGTAGTATGCCCTACGGGGACAGGCGGTCCCAGAATGAAAAACTGTTTTTT.

CDR3 sequence: CASSLSTGLQETQYF. The DNA of the CDR3 is TGTGCCAGCAGTTTAAGCACAGGCCTCCAAGAGACCCAGTACTTC. The J gene is TRBJ2-5, the V gene TRBV27; tentatively, D is TRBD1 (5 bases). V was shortened by 2 bases and J by 1 base, with 11 bases between the two germline ends. Germline CDR1 and CDR2: MNHEY and SMNVEV (reference sequence). This CDR3 is built from 15 residues.

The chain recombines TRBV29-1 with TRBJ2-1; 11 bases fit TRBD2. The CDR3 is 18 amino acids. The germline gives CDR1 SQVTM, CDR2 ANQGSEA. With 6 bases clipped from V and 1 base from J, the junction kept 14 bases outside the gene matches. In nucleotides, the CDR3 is TGCAGCGTCGCAGGACTAGCGGGTGAACCGCGGTCCTACAATGAGCAGTTCTTC. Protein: CSVAGLAGEPRSYNEQFF.

The DNA for the CDR3 is TGCGCCAGCAGCTTTCTAGCGGGGGGGAACAATGAGCAGTTCTTC. Translated, it gives CASSFLAGGNNEQFF. V usage is TRBV5-1 and J usage is TRBJ2-1, with 12 bases fitting TRBD2. Unmatched junction bases numbered 2, after V lost 2 bases and J lost 5 bases. The CDR3 loop spans 15 amino acids. Germline V CDR1 and CDR2: SGHRS, YFSETQ. The complete variable domain, with remaining parts taken from reference TRBV5-1 and TRBJ2-1, reads KAGVTQTPRYLIKTRGQQVTLSCSPISGHRSVSWYQQTPGQGLQFLFEYFSETQRNKGNFPGRFSGRQFSNSRSEMNVSTLELGDSALYLCASSFLAGGNNEQFFGPGTRLTVL.

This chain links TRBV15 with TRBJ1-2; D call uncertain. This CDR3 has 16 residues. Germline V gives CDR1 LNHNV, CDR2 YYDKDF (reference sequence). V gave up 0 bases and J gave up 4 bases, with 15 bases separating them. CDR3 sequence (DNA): TGTGCCACCAGCAGAGATCTGGTGCCGAGGAGCTATGGCTACACCTTC. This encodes CATSRDLVPRSYGYTF.

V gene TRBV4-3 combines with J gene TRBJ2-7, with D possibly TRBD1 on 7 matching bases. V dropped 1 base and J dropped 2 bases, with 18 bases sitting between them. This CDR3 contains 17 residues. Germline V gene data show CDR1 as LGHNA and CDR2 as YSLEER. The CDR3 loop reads CASSQAPGGGFPYEQYF. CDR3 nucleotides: TGCGCCAGCAGCCAAGCCCCAGGGGGAGGCTTCCCCTACGAGCAGTACTTC.

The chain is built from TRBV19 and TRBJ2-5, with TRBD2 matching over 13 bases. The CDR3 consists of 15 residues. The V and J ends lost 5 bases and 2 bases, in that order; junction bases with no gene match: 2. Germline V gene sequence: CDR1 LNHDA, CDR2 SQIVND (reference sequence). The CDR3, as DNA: TGTGCCAGTAGTTGGACTAGCGGGGGTCAAGAGACCCAGTACTTC. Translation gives CASSWTSGGQETQYF. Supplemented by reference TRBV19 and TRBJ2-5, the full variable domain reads DGGITQSPKYLFRKEGQNVTLSCEQNLNHDAMYWYRQDPGQGLRLIYYSQIVNDFQKGDIAEGYSVSREKKESFPLTVTSAQKNPTAFYLCASSWTSGGQETQYFGPGTRLLVL.

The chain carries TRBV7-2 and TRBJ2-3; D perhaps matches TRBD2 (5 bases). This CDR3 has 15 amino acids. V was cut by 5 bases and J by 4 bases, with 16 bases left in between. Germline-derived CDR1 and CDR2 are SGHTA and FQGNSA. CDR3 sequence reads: CASSIGLPGADTQYF. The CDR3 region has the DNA TGTGCCAGCAGCATCGGACTGCCTGGCGCAGATACGCAGTATTTT. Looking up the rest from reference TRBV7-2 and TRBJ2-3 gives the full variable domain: GAGVSQSPSNKVTEKGKDVELRCDPISGHTALYWYRQSLGQGLEFLIYFQGNSAPDKSGLPSDRFSAERTGGSVSTLTIQRTQQEDSAVYLCASSIGLPGADTQYFGPGTRLTVL.

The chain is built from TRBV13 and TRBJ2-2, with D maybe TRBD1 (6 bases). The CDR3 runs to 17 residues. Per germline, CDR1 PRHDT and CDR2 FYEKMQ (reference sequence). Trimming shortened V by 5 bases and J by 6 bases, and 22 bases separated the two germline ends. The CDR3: CASSPAGDDGNAGELFF. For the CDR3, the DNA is TGTGCCAGCAGCCCAGCAGGGGACGACGGTAATGCCGGGGAGCTGTTTTTT.

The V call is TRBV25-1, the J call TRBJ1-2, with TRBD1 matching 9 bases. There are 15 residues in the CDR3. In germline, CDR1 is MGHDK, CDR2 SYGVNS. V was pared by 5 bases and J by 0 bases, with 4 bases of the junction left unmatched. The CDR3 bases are TGTGCCAGCAGTATACAGGGGGCCGCTAACTATGGCTACACCTTC. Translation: CASSIQGAANYGYTF.

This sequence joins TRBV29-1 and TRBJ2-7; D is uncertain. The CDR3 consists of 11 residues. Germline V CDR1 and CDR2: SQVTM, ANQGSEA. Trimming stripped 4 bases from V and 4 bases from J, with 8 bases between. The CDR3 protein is CSVVLSYEQYF. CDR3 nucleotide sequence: TGCAGCGTTGTTCTCAGTTACGAGCAGTACTTC.

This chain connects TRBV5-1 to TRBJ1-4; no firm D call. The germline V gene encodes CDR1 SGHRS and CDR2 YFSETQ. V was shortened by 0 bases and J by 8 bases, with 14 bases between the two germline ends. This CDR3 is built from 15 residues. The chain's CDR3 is CASSLGRQAREKLFF. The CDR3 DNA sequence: TGCGCCAGCAGCTTGGGTCGCCAGGCGCGCGAAAAACTGTTTTTT.

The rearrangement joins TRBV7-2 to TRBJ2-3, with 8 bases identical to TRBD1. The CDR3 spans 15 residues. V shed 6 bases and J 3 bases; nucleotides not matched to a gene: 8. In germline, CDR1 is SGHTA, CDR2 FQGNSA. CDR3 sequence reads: CASSPVTGETDTQYF. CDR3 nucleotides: TGTGCCAGCAGTCCAGTGACAGGGGAGACAGATACGCAGTATTTT.

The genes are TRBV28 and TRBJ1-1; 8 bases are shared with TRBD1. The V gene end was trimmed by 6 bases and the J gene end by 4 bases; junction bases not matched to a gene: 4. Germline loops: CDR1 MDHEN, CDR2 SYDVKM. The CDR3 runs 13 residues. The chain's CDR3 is CASRRTGSTEAFF. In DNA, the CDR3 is TGTGCCAGCAGGCGGACAGGGAGCACTGAAGCTTTCTTT.

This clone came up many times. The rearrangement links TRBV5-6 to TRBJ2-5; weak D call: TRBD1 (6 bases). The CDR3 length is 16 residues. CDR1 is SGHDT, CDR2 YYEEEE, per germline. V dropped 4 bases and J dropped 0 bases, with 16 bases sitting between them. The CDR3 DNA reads TGTGCCAGCAGCCTTCGGGACACCCGGTACCAAGAGACCCAGTACTTC. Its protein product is CASSLRDTRYQETQYF.

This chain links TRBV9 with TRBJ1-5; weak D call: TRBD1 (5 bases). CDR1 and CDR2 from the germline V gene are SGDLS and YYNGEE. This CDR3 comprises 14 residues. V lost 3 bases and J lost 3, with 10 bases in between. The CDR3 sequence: CASSDQGVNQPQHF. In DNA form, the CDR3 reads TGTGCCAGCAGCGATCAGGGTGTCAATCAGCCCCAGCATTTT.

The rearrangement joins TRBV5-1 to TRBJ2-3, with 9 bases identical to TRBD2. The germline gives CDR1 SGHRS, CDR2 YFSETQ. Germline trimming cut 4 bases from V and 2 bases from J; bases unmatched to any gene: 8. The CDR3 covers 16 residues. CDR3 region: CASSEAAGGITDTQYF. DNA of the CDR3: TGCGCCAGCAGCGAAGCGGCGGGGGGGATCACAGATACGCAGTATTTT.

The CDR3 DNA reads TGTGCCAGCAGTTTAGGCAGGGCAACTGAAGCTTTCTTT. Its protein product is CASSLGRATEAFF. The rearrangement joins TRBV27 to TRBJ1-1, with D tentatively TRBD1 (5 bases). V was cut by 2 bases and J by 5 bases, with 9 bases left in between. CDR1 is MNHEY and CDR2 is SMNVEV in the germline V gene (reference sequence). The CDR3 sequence is 13 residues long.

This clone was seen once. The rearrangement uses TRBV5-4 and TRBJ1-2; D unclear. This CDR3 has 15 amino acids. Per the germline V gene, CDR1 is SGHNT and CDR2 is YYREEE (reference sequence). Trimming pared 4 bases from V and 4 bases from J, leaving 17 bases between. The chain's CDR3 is CASSVQLDLSYGYTF. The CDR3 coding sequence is TGTGCCAGCAGCGTTCAGCTAGACCTCTCCTATGGCTACACCTTC.

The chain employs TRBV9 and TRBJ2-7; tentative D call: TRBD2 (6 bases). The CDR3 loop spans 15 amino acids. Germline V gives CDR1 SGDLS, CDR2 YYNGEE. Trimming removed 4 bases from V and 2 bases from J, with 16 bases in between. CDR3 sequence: CASSLRDGPPYEQYF. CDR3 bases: TGTGCCAGCAGCCTGCGGGACGGCCCCCCCTACGAGCAGTACTTC.

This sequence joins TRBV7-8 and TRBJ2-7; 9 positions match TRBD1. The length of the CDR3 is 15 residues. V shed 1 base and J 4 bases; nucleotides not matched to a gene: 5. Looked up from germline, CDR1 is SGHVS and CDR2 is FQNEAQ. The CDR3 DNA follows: TGTGCCAGCAGCTTAGGACAGGGGGTCTCATACGAGCAGTACTTC. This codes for CASSLGQGVSYEQYF.